The present entry profiles one T cell receptor beta chain with its context. Its antigen remains undetermined. It has no much larger one-base neighbor in the sample; base qualities were not kept. These data belong to a study of T cell responses to AZD1222 COVID-19 vaccine (dated by TCRdb to 2020 to 2023). With regard to the full study: Because spike-specific TCR depth and breadth did not differ between the two schedules, AZD1222 recipients who got a second dose at roughly 4 weeks were pooled with those who got a second dose at roughly 12 weeks. TCR sequencing was performed for about 240 trial participants, of whom roughly 200 were given two doses of AZD1222 and approximately 26 were given two doses of MenACWY control vaccine. Trial participants were enrolled into age subgroups of 18-55, 56-69 and 70-plus years, which contained roughly 140, 27 and 60 TCR-sequenced participants, respectively.

The CDR3 regions of human TCRbeta chains were analyzed by immunosequencing. The original methods were these. TCRs in the repertoires were matched against a reference library of SARS-CoV-2-specific TCRs that had been generated with the MIRA antigen-specificity platform. Breadth meant the fraction of unique TCRs that were SARS-CoV-2-associated, whereas depth meant the fraction of total T cells that were SARS-CoV-2-associated. Using the MIRA data, each spike-specific TCR was mapped to the spike region that the TCR reacts to and placed in a CD4 or CD8 class. Log10-transformed breadth and depth values were compared by one-way ANOVA with Sidak's multiple comparisons tests. In its TCRdb copy, this immuneACCESS table keeps in-frame sequences only and misses some clones. Where compared with another copy, unresolved V genes explain less than half of these, and the others have no known cause. The V and J calls and clone size are taken from that table; D and trimming were inferred from the DNA. The sample table records about 88,000 clones; 85% to 90% of these occur just once. 3.7% of the sample lies in the top ten.

What the research found in general, with its limitations: Reportedly, almost half of the unique spike-specific TCRs recognized epitopes lying outside the regions that are mutated in the B.1.351 and B.1.1.7 variants. Conclusions about previously exposed vaccinees were limited because only six AZD1222 recipients were SARS-CoV-2 seropositive at baseline. A significant rise in spike-specific TCR breadth and depth was observed after two AZD1222 doses relative to day 0 and relative to MenACWY recipients. Because no samples from the day 14 peak response were available, repertoires could be characterized only after the peak T cell response. Participants were mostly white British and included more females than males, and it was suggested by the authors that clonal diversity may have been underestimated. The 56-69-year group was small, and its depth increase did not reach significance, likely because of low power. Vaccine-associated CD4 TCRs spanned the whole spike protein, with dominant responses in regions 160-218 and 743-854.

Read against the paper, the sample's time point label means: baseline before first vaccination. The vaccinee samples were drawn from two UK trials, COV001 and COV002, one of which was a single-blind randomized controlled phase 2/3 trial testing AZD1222 (ChAdOx1 nCoV-19) in healthy adults. For TCRbeta chain sequencing, PBMC samples were collected from trial participants at day 0 and at day 28 after the second dose. This receptor was obtained from an adult in good health. This sample comprised peripheral blood, obtained on day 0 of AZD1222 vaccination.

The bases read TGTGCCAGCAGCCACTTACGGGACAGGGGGCTGTTTTTT. It specifies CASSHLRDRGLFF. Recombination joined TRBV3-1 (or the pseudogene TRBV3-2) with TRBJ2-2; 10 bases in between match TRBD1. According to the germline V gene (reference sequence), CDR1 reads LGHDT and CDR2 reads YNNKEL. Compared with germline, V lacks 3 bases and J lacks 13 bases; bases without a gene match: 5. From its cysteine to its phenylalanine, the CDR3 spans 13 amino acids. Here the CDR3 DNA is all that survives: 39 bases in frame from base 1.